This T cell receptor (beta chain) was recorded in a study of cytomegalovirus exposure and HLA in healthy donors. Study-wide background: About 200 million T cells yielded over 90 million unique TCR beta sequences in earlier analysis. Study-wide results and caveats: Apart from CMV serostatus, no immune exposure information was available.

Both 60 Vbeta primers and 13 Jbeta primers went into the PCR. Sequencing used immunoSEQ multiplex PCR; TCRdb keeps in-frame clones, though not all of them. Among over 100,000 clones listed, around 70% were seen once. In regard to this clone: The target antigen is unknown.

This receptor was taken from a male donor in good health and CMV-seronegative. The sequencing sample was made of PBMCs.

The CDR3 sequence is CASSTSGSLAGGSSYNEQFF. CDR3 nucleotides: TGTGCCAGCAGCACCTCGGGATCCCTAGCGGGGGGGAGCTCCTACAATGAGCAGTTCTTC. The V gene is TRBV9, the J gene TRBJ2-1; 12 bases are shared with TRBD2. V lost 4 bases and J lost 0; bases outside the gene matches: 14. The CDR3 has 20 residues. Germline CDR1 and CDR2: SGDLS and YYNGEE. The variable domain in full, with the rest retrieved from reference TRBV9 and TRBJ2-1, is DSGVTQTPKHLITATGQRVTLRCSPRSGDLSVYWYQQSLDQGLQFLIQYYNGEERAKGNILERFSAQQFPDLHSELNLSSLELGDSALYFCASSTSGSLAGGSSYNEQFFGPGTRLTVL.